This TCR beta chain is drawn from a study of T cell repertoires in cytomegalovirus infection. Study in general: Recently identified HLA-C-restricted CMV epitopes and well-studied HLA-B-restricted CMV epitopes were used by the study. Regarding the study as a whole: CMV carriers with the relevant HLA were identified by cumulative public TCR beta family frequency.

Looked up from germline, CDR1 is LNHDA and CDR2 is SQIVND (reference sequence). Trimming cost V 3 bases and J 4 bases, with 10 bases left between them. The CDR3 is 14 residues long. This clonotype was seen only a few times. Its antigen remains unknown. MiXCR, run by TCRdb on the reads, gives a single entry per CDR3 protein. The table shows just under 500,000 distinct CDR3 sequences, with roughly 34% occurring only once. The sequencing here drew on cultured PBMCs, taken from culture after CMV antigen stimulation. This receptor was identified in a human donor in good health (CMV status not recorded). Some clones in this sample may be carry-over from other donors' samples. This rearrangement joins TRBV19 to TRBJ2-1; D is uncertain. Here the CDR3 reads CASSMGSIYNEQFF. The CDR3 nucleotides read TGTGCCAGTAGTATGGGATCGATTTACAATGAGCAGTTCTTC.